Below are 4 T cell receptor beta chains sequenced from a single sample in a study of blood T cell repertoires in COVID-19. Only in-frame clones appear in the TCRdb table, and some are missing; sequencing was by immunoSEQ multiplex PCR. The sample lists fewer than 300,000 clones; about 80% were seen once. The sample comprised peripheral blood. Source of these receptors: a woman of 80 years or more with acute or convalescent COVID-19.

The chain is built from TRBV7-9 and TRBJ2-2, with TRBD2 as a possible D gene (5 bases). Per germline, CDR1 SEHNR and CDR2 FQNEAQ (reference sequence). V lost 2 bases to trimming and J lost 1 base, with 11 bases between them. The CDR3 extends over 16 amino acids. The CDR3 bases are TGTGCCAGCAGCTTACGGACTCCAGGGAACACCGGGGAGCTGTTTTTT. Amino acids: CASSLRTPGNTGELFF.

This clone was detected a few times. This sequence joins TRBV5-1 and TRBJ1-2, with TRBD1 matching over 8 bases. This CDR3 comprises 15 residues. The V gene's germline CDR1 is SGHRS and CDR2 YFSETQ. The junction had 11 bases not matched to a gene; V was cut back by 4 bases and J by 6 bases. CDR3 DNA sequence: TGCGCCAGCAGCCCCTCCACAGGGGGATTAAATGGCTACACCTTC. Translating it yields CASSPSTGGLNGYTF.

The J gene is TRBJ1-6, the V gene TRBV19; 10 bases fit TRBD1. Germline CDR1 LNHDA, CDR2 SQIVND (reference sequence). The CDR3 is 14 residues long. V dropped 6 bases and J dropped 7; count of bases not matched to a gene: 3. CDR3 sequence: CASRQDRGNSPLHF. The CDR3 nucleotides read TGTGCCAGTAGACAGGACAGGGGGAATTCACCCCTCCACTTT.

The chain employs TRBV15 and TRBJ2-7; 8 bases match TRBD1. Germline trimming cut 4 bases from V and 6 bases from J; bases unmatched to any gene: 8. The CDR3 length is 14 residues. Germline CDR1 is LNHNV and CDR2 is YYDKDF (reference sequence). The CDR3 region is CATSKRTGHSEQYF. For the CDR3, the DNA is TGTGCCACCAGCAAAAGGACAGGGCATAGCGAGCAGTACTTC.